This paragraph covers one T cell receptor beta chain sequence. CDR1 and CDR2 from the germline V gene are MGHRA and YSYEKL. CDR3 size: 15 residues. Trimming removed 1 base at V and 4 bases at J, with 13 bases between. These data originate in a study of shared clonotypes between healthy human individuals. The data were produced by immunoSEQ multiplex PCR, yet TCRdb's version contains in-frame clones alone and is incomplete. The sample records about 470,000 clones, roughly 80% being singletons. This receptor was taken from a woman in her forties in good health. Some clones in this sample may be carry-over from other donors' samples. The V call is TRBV4-1, the J call TRBJ1-2, with unresolved D. What was sequenced was PBMCs. DNA for the CDR3: TGCGCCAGCAGCCAAGTCGAAGGGAAGAGCTATGGCTACACCTTC. Translated, it gives CASSQVEGKSYGYTF.